The clone carrying this TCR beta chain was counted between two and nine times. The antigen remains undetermined. PCR primers comprised 60 Vbeta and 13 Jbeta primers. Here immunoSEQ multiplex PCR was the method, and the copy in TCRdb shows in-frame clones only, minus some. Found here are roughly 120,000 clones, 15% to 17% of them singletons; the top ten hold about 1.9%. This sample is drawn from a study of cytomegalovirus exposure and HLA in healthy donors. Study as a whole: Earlier findings included about 120 million unique TCR beta sequences obtained from roughly 200 million T cells.

Germline V lookup: CDR1 SGHVS, CDR2 FNYEAQ. The CDR3 runs 15 residues. The V gene end was trimmed by 6 bases and the J gene end by 0 bases; junction bases not matched to a gene: 7. General study findings and limits: It was fewer than 200 TCR beta chains that were listed as cytomegalovirus-associated.

The genes are TRBV7-6 and TRBJ2-7; TRBD1 matches at 8 bases. This sequence was found in a woman younger than 30 in good health and CMV-seronegative. Material for sequencing was PBMCs. CDR3 nucleotides: TGTGCCAGCAGTAAAGACAGGGGCCTCTCCTACGAGCAGTACTTC. This gives the protein CASSKDRGLSYEQYF.